The text below deals with one T cell receptor beta chain. This clone was seen only once. Its antigen has not been determined. Base qualities are not provided; no much larger clone lies one nucleotide away. The sample comes from a study of shared clonotypes between healthy human individuals (dated by TCRdb to the early 2020s). As for the study more broadly: The cohort comprised a couple of women and three men aged 18 to 49 years. Each donor's leukapheresis produced roughly between roughly 0.85 and 10 billion PBMCs. The study deeply sequenced blood TCR repertoires of about 5 healthy adults to estimate repertoire size and the extent of clonotype sharing between individuals. Per donor, three plates each were used for CD4 naive and CD4 memory, two for CD8 naive, and one for CD8 memory. Different laboratories and diverse techniques were used to prepare libraries and sequence TCR repertoires, to increase sequencing depth and limit assay-specific biases.

The paper's findings and limits, for the study overall: Compared with non-shared clonotypes, clonotypes shared by all four sorted-subset donors had higher generation probabilities. Pairwise subsampling led to the expectation that sequencing depth would affect the degree of clonotype sharing among donors. Across several donors, around 5% of naive CD4, more than 3% of naive CD8, 2.3% of memory CD4, and over 0.35% of memory CD8 clonotypes were shared. The small number of donors limited the genetic and exposure-history diversity represented. Rarefaction of sorted-subset datasets indicated incomplete sequencing despite the large sequencing depth. Naive subsets generally had larger estimated clonotype richness than memory subsets. Sampling was restricted to blood, and TCR repertoires in tissues likely differ from the TCR repertoires found in blood.

The donors were healthy, HIV-negative adults who had no recently reported acute infections or vaccinations. Every donor was a Caucasian adult residing in Nashville, Tennessee, USA. Magnetic negative selection was used to enrich CD4+ T cells, after which naive cells were positively selected on CD45RA and the negative fraction became the memory subset. Blood was collected by leukapheresis, and PBMCs were isolated by Ficoll-Histopaque density gradient centrifugation and then cryopreserved in liquid nitrogen vapor phase. Analytical flow cytometry was used to check the purity and quantity of each magnetically sorted T cell population. Genomic DNA was isolated from every sorted fraction and measured by UV absorbance on a Nanodrop 2000c. The CDR3 measures 15 amino acids from cysteine to phenylalanine. Solely the CDR3 DNA is kept, with 45 bases framed from the first base. Trimming at the junction amounts to 6 bases on V and 2 bases on J, and the germline ends lie 11 bases apart. The CDR1 and CDR2 encoded by the germline V gene are SNHLY and FYNNEI.

Using the deep immunoSEQ assay, TCR CDR3 regions were amplified from genomic DNA by multiplex PCR. For each cell subset, the extracted genomic DNA was distributed evenly across all wells of several immunoSEQ 96-well plates, and each plate served as one replicate. Each replicate PCR for sorted subsets received approximately 220 ng genomic DNA, equal to tens of thousands of T cell genomes. Purified libraries were measured with a Qubit 3.0 fluorometer, size-checked on a Bioanalyzer 2100, and measured again with the KAPA Library Quantification kit. Each immunoSEQ 96-well plate was sequenced on its own single-read 150-cycle Illumina NextSeq 550 flow cell. As for the authors' bioinformatics: Because only junctional sequences without quality scores were contained in the immunoSEQ output, filtering matching that applied to full-length reads could not be performed. To assign V/J genes and CDR3, sequences were annotated against IMGT germline references using PyIR, a Python wrapper for IgBLAST v1.9. Any read was removed if the V/J assignment was weak (E-value above 1e-6), the CDR3 was missing, or the read contained stop codons, out-of-frame junctions, or ambiguous translated residues. V3J clonotypes were defined as sequences sharing the same inferred V gene, J gene, and CDR3 amino acid sequence. Percentage overlap between repertoires was calculated by dividing the number of shared unique clonotypes by the size of the smaller repertoire. RTK rarefaction, the Chao1 estimator, and Recon v2.1 estimates of unobserved clonotypes were used to assess repertoire richness. OLGA was used to compute generation probabilities for all TCRbeta clonotypes that the gDNA method yielded from a few donors. In its TCRdb copy, this immuneACCESS table keeps in-frame sequences only and misses some clones. Where compared with another copy, unresolved V genes explain less than half of these, and the others have no known cause. The DNA gave D and trimming, while V, J and clone size come from that table. The sample table shows 2 million or so clones, and 95% are seen once. The ten top clones hold more than 0.1% of the sample.

This sequence was found in a man between 18 and 35 years old in good health. Specimen: naive CD4+ T cells sorted from blood. In the paper's terms, the cell subset or site label means: CD45RA+ positively selected. The chain is assembled from TRBV2 and TRBJ1-6, with the D gene call left open. The CDR3 in this case is CASSGGVAYNSPLHF. The DNA reads TGTGCCAGCAGCGGTGGGGTCGCCTATAATTCACCCCTCCACTTT.